This T cell receptor (beta chain) comes out of a study of cytomegalovirus exposure and HLA in healthy donors. CDR1 SQVTM and CDR2 ANQGSEA come from the germline V gene. CDR3 length: 12 residues. The germline V and J ends were trimmed by 2 bases and 4 bases, with 7 bases remaining between them. The PCR made use of 60 Vbeta and 13 Jbeta primers. Method: immunoSEQ multiplex PCR; TCRdb's copy keeps in-frame clones and lacks some. The sample consists of under 200,000 clones, 65% to 80% of them appearing once. Note on this clone: Antigen unknown.

Whole-study findings and limits: Association with HLA alleles at 0.05 false discovery rate was found for 15,000 or so TCR beta sequences in a later analysis.

The chain has TRBV29-1 and TRBJ2-3; unclear D gene. Sequencing used PBMCs. This sequence originates from a woman aged 45-60 years in good health and CMV-seropositive. The CDR3 reads CSVERGADTQYF. For the CDR3, the DNA is TGCAGCGTTGAAAGAGGCGCAGATACGCAGTATTTT.